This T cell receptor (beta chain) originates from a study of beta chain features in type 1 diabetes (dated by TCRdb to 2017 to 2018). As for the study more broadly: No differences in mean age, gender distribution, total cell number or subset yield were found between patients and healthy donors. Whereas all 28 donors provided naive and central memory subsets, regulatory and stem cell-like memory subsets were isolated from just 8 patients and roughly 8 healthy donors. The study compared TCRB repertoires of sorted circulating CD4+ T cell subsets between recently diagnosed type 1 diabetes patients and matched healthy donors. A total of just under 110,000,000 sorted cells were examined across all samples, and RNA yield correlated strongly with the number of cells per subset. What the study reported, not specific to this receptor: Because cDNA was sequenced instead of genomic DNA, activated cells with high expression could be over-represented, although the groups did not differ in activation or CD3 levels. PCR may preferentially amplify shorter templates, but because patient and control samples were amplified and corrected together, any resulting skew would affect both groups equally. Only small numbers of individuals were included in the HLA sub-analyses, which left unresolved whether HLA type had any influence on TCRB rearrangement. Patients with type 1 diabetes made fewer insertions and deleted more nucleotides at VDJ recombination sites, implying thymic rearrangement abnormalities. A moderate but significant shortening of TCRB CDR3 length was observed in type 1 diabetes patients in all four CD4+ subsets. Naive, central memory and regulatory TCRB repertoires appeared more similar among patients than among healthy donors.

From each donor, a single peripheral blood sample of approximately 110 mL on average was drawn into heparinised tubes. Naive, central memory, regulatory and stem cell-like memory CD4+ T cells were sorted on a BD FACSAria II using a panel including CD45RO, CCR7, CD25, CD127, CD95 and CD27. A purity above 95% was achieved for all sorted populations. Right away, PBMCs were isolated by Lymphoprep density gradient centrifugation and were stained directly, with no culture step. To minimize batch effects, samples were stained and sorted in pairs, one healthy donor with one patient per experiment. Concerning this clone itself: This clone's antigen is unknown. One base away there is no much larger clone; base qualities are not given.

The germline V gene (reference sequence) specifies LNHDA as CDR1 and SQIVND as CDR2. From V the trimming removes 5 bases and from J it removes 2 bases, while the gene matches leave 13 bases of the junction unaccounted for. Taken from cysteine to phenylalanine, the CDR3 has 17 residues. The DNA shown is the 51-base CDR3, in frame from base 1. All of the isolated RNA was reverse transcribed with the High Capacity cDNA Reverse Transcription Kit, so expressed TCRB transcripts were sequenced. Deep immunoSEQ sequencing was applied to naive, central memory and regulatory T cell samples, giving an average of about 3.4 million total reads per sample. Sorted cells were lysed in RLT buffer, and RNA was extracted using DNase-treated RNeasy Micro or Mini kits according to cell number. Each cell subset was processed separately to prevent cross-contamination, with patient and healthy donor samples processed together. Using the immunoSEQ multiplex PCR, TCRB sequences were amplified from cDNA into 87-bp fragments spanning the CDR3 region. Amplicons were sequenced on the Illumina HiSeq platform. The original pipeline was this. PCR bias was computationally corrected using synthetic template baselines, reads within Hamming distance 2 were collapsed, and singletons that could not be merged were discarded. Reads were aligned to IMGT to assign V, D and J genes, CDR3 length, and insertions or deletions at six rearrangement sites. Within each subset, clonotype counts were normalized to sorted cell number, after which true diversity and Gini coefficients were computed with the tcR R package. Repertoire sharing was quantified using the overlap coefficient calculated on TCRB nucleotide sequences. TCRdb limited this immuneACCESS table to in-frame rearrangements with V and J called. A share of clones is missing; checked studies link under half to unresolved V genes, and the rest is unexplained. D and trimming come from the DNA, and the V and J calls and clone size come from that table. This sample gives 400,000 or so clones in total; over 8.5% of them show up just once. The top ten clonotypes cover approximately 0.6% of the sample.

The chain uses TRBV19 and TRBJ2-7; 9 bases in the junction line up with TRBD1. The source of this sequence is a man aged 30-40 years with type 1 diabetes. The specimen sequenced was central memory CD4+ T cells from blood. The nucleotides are TGTGCCAGTAGTGACAGGGGGGCTAGCCGATACACCTACGAGCAGTACTTC. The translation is CASSDRGASRYTYEQYF.